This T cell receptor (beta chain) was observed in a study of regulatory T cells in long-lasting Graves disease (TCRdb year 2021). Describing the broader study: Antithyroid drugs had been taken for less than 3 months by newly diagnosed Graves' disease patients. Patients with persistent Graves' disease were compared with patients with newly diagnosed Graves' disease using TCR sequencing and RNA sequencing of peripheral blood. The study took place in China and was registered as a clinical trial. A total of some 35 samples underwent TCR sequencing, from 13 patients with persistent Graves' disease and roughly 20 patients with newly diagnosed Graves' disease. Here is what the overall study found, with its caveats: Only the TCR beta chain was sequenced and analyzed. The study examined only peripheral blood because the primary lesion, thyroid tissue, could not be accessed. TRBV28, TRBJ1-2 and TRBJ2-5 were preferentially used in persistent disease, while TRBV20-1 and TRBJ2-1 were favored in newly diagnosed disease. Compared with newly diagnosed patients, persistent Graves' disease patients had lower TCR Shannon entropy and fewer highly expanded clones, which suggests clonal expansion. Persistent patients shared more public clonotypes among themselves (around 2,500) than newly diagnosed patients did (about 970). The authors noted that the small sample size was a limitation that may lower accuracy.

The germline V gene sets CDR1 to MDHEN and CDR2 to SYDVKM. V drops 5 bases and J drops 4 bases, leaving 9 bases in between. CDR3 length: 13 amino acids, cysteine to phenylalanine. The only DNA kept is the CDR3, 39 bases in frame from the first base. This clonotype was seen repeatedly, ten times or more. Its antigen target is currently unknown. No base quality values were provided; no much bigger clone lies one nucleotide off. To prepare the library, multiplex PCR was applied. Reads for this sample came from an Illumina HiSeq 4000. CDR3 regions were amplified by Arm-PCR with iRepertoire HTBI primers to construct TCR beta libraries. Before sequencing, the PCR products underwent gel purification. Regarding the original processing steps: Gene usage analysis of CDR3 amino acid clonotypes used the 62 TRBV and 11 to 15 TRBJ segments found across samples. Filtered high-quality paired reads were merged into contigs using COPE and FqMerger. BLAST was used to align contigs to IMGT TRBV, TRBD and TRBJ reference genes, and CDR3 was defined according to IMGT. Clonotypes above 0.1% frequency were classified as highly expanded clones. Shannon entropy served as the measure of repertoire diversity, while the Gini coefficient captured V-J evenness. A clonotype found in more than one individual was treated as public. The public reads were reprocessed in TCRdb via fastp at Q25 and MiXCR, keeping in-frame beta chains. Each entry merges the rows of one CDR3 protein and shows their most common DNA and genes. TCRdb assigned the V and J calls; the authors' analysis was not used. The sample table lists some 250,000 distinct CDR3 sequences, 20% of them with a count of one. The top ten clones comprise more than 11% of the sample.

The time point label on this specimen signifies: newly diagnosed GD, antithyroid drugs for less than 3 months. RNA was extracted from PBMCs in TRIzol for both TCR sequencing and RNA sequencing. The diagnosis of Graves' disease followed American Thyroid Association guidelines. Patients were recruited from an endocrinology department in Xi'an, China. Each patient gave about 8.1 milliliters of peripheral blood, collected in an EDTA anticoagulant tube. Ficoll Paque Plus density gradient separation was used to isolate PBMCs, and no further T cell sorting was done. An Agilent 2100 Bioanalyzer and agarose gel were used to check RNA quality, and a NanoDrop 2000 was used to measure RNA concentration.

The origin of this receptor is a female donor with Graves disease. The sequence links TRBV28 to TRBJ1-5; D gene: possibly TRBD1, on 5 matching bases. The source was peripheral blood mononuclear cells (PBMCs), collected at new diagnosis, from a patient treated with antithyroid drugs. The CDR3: CASSQGLNQPQHF. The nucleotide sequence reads TGTGCCAGCAGTCAGGGACTGAATCAGCCCCAGCATTTT.